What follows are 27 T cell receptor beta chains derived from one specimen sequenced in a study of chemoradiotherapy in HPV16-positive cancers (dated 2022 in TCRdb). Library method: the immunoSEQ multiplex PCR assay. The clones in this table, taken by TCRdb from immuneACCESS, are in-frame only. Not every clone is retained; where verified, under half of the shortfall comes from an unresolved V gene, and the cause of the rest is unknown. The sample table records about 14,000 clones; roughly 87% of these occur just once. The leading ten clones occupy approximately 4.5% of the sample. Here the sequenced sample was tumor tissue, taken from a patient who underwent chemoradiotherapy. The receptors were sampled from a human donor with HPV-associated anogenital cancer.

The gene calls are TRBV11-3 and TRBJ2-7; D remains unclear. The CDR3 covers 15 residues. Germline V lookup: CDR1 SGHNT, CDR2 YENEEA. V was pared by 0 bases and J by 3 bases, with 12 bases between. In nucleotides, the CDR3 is TGTGCCAGCAGCTTAGATCGCGTCCGGAACTACGAGCAGTACTTC. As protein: CASSLDRVRNYEQYF.

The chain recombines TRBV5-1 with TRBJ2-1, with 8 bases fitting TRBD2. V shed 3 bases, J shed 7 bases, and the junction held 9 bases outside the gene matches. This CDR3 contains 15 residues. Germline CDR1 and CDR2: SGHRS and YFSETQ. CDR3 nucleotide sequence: TGCGCCAGCAGCTCCCCAGCGGGAGTTAGTAATGAGCAGTTCTTC. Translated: CASSSPAGVSNEQFF.

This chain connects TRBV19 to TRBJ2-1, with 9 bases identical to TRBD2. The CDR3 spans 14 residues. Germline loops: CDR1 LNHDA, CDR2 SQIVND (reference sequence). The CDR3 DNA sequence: TGTACTAGCGGGTATAATAGCTCCTACAATGAGCAGTTCTTC. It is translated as CTSGYNSSYNEQFF.

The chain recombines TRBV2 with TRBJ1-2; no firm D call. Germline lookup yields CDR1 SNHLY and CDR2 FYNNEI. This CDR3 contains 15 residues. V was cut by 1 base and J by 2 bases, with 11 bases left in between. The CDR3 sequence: CASSEDQAFNYGYTF. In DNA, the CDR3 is TGTGCCAGCAGTGAAGATCAGGCGTTCAACTATGGCTACACCTTC.

The CDR3 DNA follows: TGTGCCAGCAGCCCGGGCGCCGGGGAGCTGTTTTTT. As protein: CASSPGAGELFF. The gene calls are TRBV7-3 and TRBJ2-2, with D uncertain. Germline assignment: CDR1 SGHTA and CDR2 FQGTGA. V gave up 5 bases and J gave up 6 bases, with 7 bases separating them. This CDR3 is built from 12 residues.

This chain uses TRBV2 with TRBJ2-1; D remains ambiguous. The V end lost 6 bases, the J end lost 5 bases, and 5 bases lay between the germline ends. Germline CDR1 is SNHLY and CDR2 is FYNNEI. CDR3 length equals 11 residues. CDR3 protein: CASSVNNEQFF. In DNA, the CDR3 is TGTGCCAGCAGCGTCAACAATGAGCAGTTCTTC.

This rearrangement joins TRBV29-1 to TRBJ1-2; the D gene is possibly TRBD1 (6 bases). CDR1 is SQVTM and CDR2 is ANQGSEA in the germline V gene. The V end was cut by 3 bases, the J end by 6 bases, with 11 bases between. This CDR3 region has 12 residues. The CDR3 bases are TGCAGCGTTGAGAGGGGGAAACATGGCTACACCTTC. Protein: CSVERGKHGYTF.

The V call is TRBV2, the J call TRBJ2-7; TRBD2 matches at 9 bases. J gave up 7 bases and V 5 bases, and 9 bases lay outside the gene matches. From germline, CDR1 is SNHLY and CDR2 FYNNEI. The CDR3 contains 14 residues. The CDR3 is CASSLTSGGLEQYF. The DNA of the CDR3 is TGTGCCAGCAGTTTGACTAGCGGTGGCCTGGAGCAGTACTTC.

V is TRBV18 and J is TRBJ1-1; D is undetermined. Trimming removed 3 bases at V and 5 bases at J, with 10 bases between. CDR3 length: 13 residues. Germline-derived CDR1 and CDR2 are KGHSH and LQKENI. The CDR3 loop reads CASSPSGETEAFF. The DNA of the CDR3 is TGTGCCAGCTCACCCAGCGGGGAGACTGAAGCTTTCTTT.

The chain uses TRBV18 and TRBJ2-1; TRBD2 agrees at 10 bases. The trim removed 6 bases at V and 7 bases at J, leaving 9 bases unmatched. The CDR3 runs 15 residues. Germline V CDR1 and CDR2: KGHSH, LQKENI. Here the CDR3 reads CASSGGSGRGNEQFF. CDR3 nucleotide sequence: TGTGCCAGCTCCGGAGGGAGCGGGAGGGGAAATGAGCAGTTCTTC.

CDR3 region: CASSTPPGQSYEQYF. CDR3 bases: TGTGCCAGCAGCACTCCCCCGGGACAATCCTACGAGCAGTACTTC. The rearrangement uses TRBV7-8 and TRBJ2-7; D may be TRBD1 (6 bases). V lost 5 bases, J lost 1 base, and 15 bases lay in between. CDR3 size: 15 residues. Germline lookup yields CDR1 SGHVS and CDR2 FQNEAQ.

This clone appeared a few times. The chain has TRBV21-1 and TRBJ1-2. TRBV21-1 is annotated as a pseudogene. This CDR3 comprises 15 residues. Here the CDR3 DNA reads TGTGCCAGCAGCAGATGGGGACGGCCGTATTATGGCTACACCTTC. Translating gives CASSRWGRPYYGYTF.

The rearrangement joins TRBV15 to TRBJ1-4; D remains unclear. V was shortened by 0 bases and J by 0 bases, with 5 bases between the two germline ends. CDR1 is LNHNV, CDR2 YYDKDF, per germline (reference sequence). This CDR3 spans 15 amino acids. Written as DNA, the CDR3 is TGTGCCACCAGCAGAGATCGCGCAACTAATGAAAAACTGTTTTTT. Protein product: CATSRDRATNEKLFF.

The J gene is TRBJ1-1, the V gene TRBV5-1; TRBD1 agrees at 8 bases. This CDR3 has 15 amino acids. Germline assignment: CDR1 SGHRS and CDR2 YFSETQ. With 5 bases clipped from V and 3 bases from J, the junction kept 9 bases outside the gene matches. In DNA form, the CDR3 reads TGCGCCAGCAGGCCCGACAGGGGAGGGGACACTGAAGCTTTCTTT. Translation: CASRPDRGGDTEAFF.

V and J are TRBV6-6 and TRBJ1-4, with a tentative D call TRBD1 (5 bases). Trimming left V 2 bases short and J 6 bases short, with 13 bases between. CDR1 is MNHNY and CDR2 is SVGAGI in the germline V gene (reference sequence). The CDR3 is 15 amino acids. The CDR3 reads CASSYVGGIDEKLFF. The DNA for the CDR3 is TGTGCCAGCAGTTACGTGGGGGGGATCGATGAAAAACTGTTTTTT.

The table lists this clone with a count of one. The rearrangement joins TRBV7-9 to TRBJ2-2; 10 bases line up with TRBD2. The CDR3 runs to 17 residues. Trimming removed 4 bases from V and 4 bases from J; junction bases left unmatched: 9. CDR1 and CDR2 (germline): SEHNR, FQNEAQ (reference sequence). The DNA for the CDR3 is TGTGCCAGCAGCTCCCGTCTAGCGGGAGTGATCACCGGGGAGCTGTTTTTT. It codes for CASSSRLAGVITGELFF.

The CDR3 coding sequence is TGTGCCAGCAGCTACTTCCCCGCGGGTGGAGGCGAGACCCAGTACTTC. Amino acids: CASSYFPAGGGETQYF. The chain uses TRBV11-3 and TRBJ2-5, with D perhaps matching TRBD2 (5 bases). Germline lookup yields CDR1 SGHNT and CDR2 YENEEA. The CDR3 consists of 16 residues. Trimming pared 4 bases from V and 5 bases from J, leaving 20 bases between.

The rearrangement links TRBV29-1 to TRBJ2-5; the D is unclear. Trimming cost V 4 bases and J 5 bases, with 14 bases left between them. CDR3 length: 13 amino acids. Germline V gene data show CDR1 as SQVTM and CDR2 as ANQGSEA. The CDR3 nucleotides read TGCAGCGTTGTGGGTTTTTCCCGGGAGACCCAGTACTTC. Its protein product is CSVVGFSRETQYF.

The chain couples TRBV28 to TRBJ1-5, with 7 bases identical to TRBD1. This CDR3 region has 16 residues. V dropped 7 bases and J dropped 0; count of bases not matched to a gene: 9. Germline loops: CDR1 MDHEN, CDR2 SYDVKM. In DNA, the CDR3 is TGTGCCAGCACAGGACAGGAAAATTATAGCAATCAGCCCCAGCATTTT. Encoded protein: CASTGQENYSNQPQHF.

Written as DNA, the CDR3 is TGTGCCTGGACGCCGACTAGCGGGAGATTAGAGACCCAGTACTTC. Amino acid sequence: CAWTPTSGRLETQYF. The gene calls are TRBV30 and TRBJ2-5; 12 bases are a match to TRBD2. Trimming removed 4 bases from V and 4 bases from J; junction bases left unmatched: 7. Germline V CDR1 and CDR2: GTSNPN, SVGIG (reference sequence). This CDR3 region has 15 residues.

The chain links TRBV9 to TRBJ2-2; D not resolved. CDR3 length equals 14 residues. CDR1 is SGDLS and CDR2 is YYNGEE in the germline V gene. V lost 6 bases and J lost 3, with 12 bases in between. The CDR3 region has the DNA TGTGCCAGCAACCCCTTCGGAGACACCGGGGAGCTGTTTTTT. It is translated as CASNPFGDTGELFF.

The CDR3 spells CASSPPTGGGTEAFF. The CDR3 coding sequence is TGTGCCAGCAGTCCACCGACAGGTGGGGGGACTGAAGCTTTCTTT. The V and J genes are TRBV6-5 and TRBJ1-1; D is possibly TRBD1 (6 bases). Germline loops: CDR1 MNHEY, CDR2 SVGAGI. This CDR3 region has 15 residues. The V and J ends lost 5 bases and 5 bases respectively, with 18 bases between them.

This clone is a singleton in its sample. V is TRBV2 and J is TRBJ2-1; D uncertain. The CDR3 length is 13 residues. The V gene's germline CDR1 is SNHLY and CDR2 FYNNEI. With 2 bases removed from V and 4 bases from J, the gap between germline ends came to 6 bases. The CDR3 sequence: CASSEIRYNEQFF. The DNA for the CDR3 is TGTGCCAGCAGTGAAATCAGATACAATGAGCAGTTCTTC.

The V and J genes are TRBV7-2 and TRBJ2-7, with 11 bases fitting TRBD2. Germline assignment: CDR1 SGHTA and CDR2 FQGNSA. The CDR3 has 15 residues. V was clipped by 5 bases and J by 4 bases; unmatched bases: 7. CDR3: CASSPTSGSRYEQYF. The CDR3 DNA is TGTGCCAGCAGCCCCACTAGCGGGAGTCGTTACGAGCAGTACTTC.

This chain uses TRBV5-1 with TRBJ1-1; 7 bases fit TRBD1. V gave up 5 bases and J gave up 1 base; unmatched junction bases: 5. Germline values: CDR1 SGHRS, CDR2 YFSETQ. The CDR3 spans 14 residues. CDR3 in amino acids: CASSSQGGNTEAFF. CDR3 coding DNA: TGCGCCAGCAGTTCTCAGGGGGGGAACACTGAAGCTTTCTTT.

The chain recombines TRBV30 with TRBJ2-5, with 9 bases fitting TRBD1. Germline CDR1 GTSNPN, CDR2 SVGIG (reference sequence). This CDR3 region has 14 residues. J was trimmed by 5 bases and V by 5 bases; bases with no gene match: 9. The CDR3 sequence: CAWGGQGRGETQYF. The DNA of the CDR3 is TGTGCCTGGGGGGGACAGGGTCGAGGGGAGACCCAGTACTTC.

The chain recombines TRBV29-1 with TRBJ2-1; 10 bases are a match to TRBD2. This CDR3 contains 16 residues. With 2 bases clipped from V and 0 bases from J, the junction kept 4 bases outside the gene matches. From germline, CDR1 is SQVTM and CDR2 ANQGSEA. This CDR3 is CSVERASGSSYNEQFF. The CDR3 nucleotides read TGCAGCGTTGAAAGGGCTAGCGGGAGCTCCTACAATGAGCAGTTCTTC.